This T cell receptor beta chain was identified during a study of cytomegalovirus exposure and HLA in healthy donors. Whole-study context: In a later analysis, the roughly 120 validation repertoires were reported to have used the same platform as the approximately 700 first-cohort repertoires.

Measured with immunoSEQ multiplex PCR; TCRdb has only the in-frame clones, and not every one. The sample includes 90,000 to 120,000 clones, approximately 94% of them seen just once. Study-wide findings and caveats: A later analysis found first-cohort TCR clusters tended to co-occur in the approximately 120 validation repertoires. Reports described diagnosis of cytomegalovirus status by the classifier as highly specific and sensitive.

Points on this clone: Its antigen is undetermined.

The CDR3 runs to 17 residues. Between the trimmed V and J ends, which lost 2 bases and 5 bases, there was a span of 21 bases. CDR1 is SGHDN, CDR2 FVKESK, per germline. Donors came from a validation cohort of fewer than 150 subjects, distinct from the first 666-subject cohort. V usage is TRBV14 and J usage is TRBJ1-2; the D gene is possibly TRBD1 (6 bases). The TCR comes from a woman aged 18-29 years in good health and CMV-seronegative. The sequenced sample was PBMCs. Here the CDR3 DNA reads TGTGCCAGCAGCCAAATTGGACCTCGGGACACCAGATATGGCTACACCTTC. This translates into CASSQIGPRDTRYGYTF.